This is a list of T cell receptor beta chains from one sample in a study of T cell repertoires in cytomegalovirus infection. TCRdb itself ran the reads through MiXCR, one entry per CDR3 protein. The table lists fewer than 350,000 distinct CDR3 sequences, more than 8% of them singletons. Sequencing was performed on PBMCs. All receptors derive from a human donor in good health (CMV status not recorded). Some clones in this sample may be carry-over from other donors' samples. CDR3s include the opening cysteine and the closing phenylalanine or tryptophan. D genes are given only for firm matches. Not all rows give a size; the values are once, few, many and, for expanded clones, a class.

>-|TRBJ2-3|TRBV12-3/TRBV12-4|-
TGTGCCAGCACCATACAGGGCACAGATACGCAGTATTTT
CASTIQGTDTQYF
>-|TRBJ1-2|TRBV4-3|-
TGCGCCAGCAGCCAAGAGGGTCGAGGGGATCACTATGGCTACACCTTC
CASSQEGRGDHYGYTF
>TRBD1|TRBJ1-1|TRBV10-3|-
TGTGCCATCAGGGGACAGGGGTACACTGAAGCTTTCTTT
CAIRGQGYTEAFF
>-|TRBJ2-2|TRBV27|-
TGTGCCAGCAGTGCGGGGACAAACACCGGGGAGCTGTTTTTT
CASSAGTNTGELFF
>-|TRBJ1-6|TRBV7-2|many
TGTGCCAGCAGTCACGTACAGATTAGGGGTTCACCCCTCCACTTT
CASSHVQIRGSPLHF
>-|TRBJ2-1|TRBV4-2|few
TGTGCCAGCAGCCAAGACAGGGACCCATGGAATGAGCAGTTCTTC
CASSQDRDPWNEQFF
>-|TRBJ1-5|TRBV18|-
TGTGCCAGCTCACCAGACTCAGGGATTAGCAATCAGCCCCAGCATTTT
CASSPDSGISNQPQHF
>TRBD1|TRBJ2-3|TRBV7-8|many
TGTGCCAGCAGCGTACAGGGGAGCGCAGATACGCAGTATTTT
CASSVQGSADTQYF
>TRBD2|TRBJ2-3|TRBV2|many
TGTGCCAGCAGTGAAGGGGCTCAAGCGGGGGGCATCACAGATACGCAGTATTTT
CASSEGAQAGGITDTQYF
>-|TRBJ2-7|TRBV5-4|few
TGTGCCAGCAGCACCCACCCAGGGAAATTGTCCTACGAGCAGTACTTC
CASSTHPGKLSYEQYF
>-|TRBJ1-1|TRBV12-3/TRBV12-4|many
TGTGCCAGCAGTTTAGGGGAGCAAGCTTTCTTT
CASSLGEQAFF
>-|TRBJ2-3|TRBV12-3/TRBV12-4|many
TGTGCCAGCAGGCCTCCGGGAACCGGTACAGATACGCAGTATTTT
CASRPPGTGTDTQYF
>TRBD1|TRBJ2-5|TRBV18|many
TGTGCCAGCAGCCCAGGACAGGGAGAGACCCAGTACTTC
CASSPGQGETQYF
>-|TRBJ1-6|TRBV7-9|-
TGTGCCAGCACCGGGGGTGGGGCACCCCTCCACTTT
CASTGGGAPLHF
>-|TRBJ1-6|TRBV24-1|many
TGTGCCACCAGTGATTACAGGGAGAGGGATTCACCCCTCCACTTT
CATSDYRERDSPLHF
>-|TRBJ1-5|TRBV7-8|many
TGTGCCAGCAGCCGAAGGACAGTGGACAATCAGCCCCAGCATTTT
CASSRRTVDNQPQHF
>-|TRBJ1-2|TRBV19|many
TGTGCCAGTAGTATAGGGAGCCCCGGAAGCTATGGCTACACCTTC
CASSIGSPGSYGYTF
>-|TRBJ2-3|TRBV20-1|few
TGCAGTGCTCACCTTCCAGGAACGTGGCAGTATTTT
CSAHLPGTWQYF
>-|TRBJ2-7|TRBV28|-
TGTGCCAGCAGTTTATCACCGGCTTCCCCCGACGAGCAGTACTTC
CASSLSPASPDEQYF
>TRBD2|TRBJ2-1|TRBV7-2|-
TGTGCCAGCAGCTTTCCAGCGGGATACCTCGATGAGCAGTTCTTC
CASSFPAGYLDEQFF
>-|TRBJ2-7|TRBV7-2|few
TGTGCCAGCAGCCGAAAGGGGTGGGATGAGCAGTACTTC
CASSRKGWDEQYF
>TRBD2|TRBJ2-1|TRBV7-2|many
TGTGCCAGCAGCTTAGCGTCGCGGGAGATGCAGTTCTTC
CASSLASREMQFF
>-|TRBJ1-5|TRBV12-3/TRBV12-4|-
TGTGCCAGCAGTTTAGACGGCCTGGGGGGTCAGCCCCAGCATTTT
CASSLDGLGGQPQHF
>-|TRBJ1-5|TRBV4-1|many
TGCGCCAGCAGCCAAGATACGGGGGGCAGCAATCAGCCCCAGCATTTT
CASSQDTGGSNQPQHF
>-|TRBJ2-3|TRBV5-1|-
TGCGCCAGCAGCCTTAAACTAGTCAGCACAGATACGCAGTATTTT
CASSLKLVSTDTQYF
>TRBD2|TRBJ2-1|TRBV6-6|-
TGTGCCAGCAGAACAGTAGCGGGATACAATGAGCAGTTCTTC
CASRTVAGYNEQFF
>TRBD1|TRBJ1-2|TRBV20-1|-
TGCAGTGCTTCGACAGGGGGGGGAGGCTACACCTTC
CSASTGGGGYTF
>TRBD2|TRBJ2-1|TRBV7-3|few
TGTGCCAGCAGCTTGGGAGGGGCCAATGAGCAGTTCTTC
CASSLGGANEQFF
>-|TRBJ1-1|TRBV7-8|few
TGTGCCAGCAGCCGGACGACAGTAATGAACACTGAAGCTTTCTTT
CASSRTTVMNTEAFF
>-|TRBJ2-7|TRBV6-6|few
TGTGCCAGCAGTGCCTACAGTTGGAGGGCCGAGCAGTACTTC
CASSAYSWRAEQYF
>-|TRBJ2-7|TRBV19|few
TGTGCCAGTAGTACCCCGGGGCGGTTCTACGAGCAGTACTTC
CASSTPGRFYEQYF
>TRBD2|TRBJ2-3|TRBV20-1|-
TGCAGTGCTAGGGGGACTAGCGGGGCCACAGATACGCAGTATTTT
CSARGTSGATDTQYF
>-|TRBJ1-2|TRBV7-2|many
TGTGCCAGCAGCCCCGTGGACCAGCGGAGCTATGGCTACACCTTC
CASSPVDQRSYGYTF
>-|TRBJ1-6|TRBV19|-
TGTGCCACCCAGGACACCCATGATTCACCCCTCCACTTT
CATQDTHDSPLHF
>-|TRBJ2-1|TRBV27|many
TGTGCCAGCAGTTTAGCGGGCGTTTACAATGAGCAGTTCTTC
CASSLAGVYNEQFF
>TRBD1|TRBJ2-5|TRBV12-3/TRBV12-4|many
TGTGCCAGCAGTACCCGGACAGGGGTAGAGACCCAGTACTTC
CASSTRTGVETQYF
>-|TRBJ2-1|TRBV18|many
TGTGCCAGCTCACTCCAGACAGTTGAGCAGTTCTTC
CASSLQTVEQFF
>-|TRBJ2-2|TRBV12-3/TRBV12-4|-
TGTGCCAGCAGCTACTCTGGGGGGCTGTTTTTT
CASSYSGGLFF
>-|TRBJ1-6|TRBV15|many
TGTGCCACCAGCAGAGAGGCGGGAATAAGATCACCCCTCCACTTT
CATSREAGIRSPLHF
>-|TRBJ2-1|TRBV7-9|many
TGTGCCAGCAGGCCGCGAGATATGACTGAGAATGAGCAGTTCTTC
CASRPRDMTENEQFF
>TRBD2|TRBJ2-7|TRBV7-2|many
TGTGCCAGCAGCTTAGCGCGGGGTAGCGGGGGGGGGAGTCGGTCCGAGCAGTACTTC
CASSLARGSGGGSRSEQYF
>-|TRBJ2-7|TRBV20-1|-
TGCAGTGCCTCCTGGATAGGGAGGTCCTACGAGCAGTACTTC
CSASWIGRSYEQYF
>-|TRBJ2-6|TRBV12-3/TRBV12-4|few
TGTGCCAGCACCTCCTTTTGGGGGAGCTCTGGGGCCAACGTCCTGACTTTC
CASTSFWGSSGANVLTF
>-|TRBJ2-2|TRBV12-3/TRBV12-4|few
TGTGCCAGCAGCCCCCTGGGCAGAGACACCGGGGAGCTGTTTTTT
CASSPLGRDTGELFF
>-|TRBJ1-1|TRBV19|few
TGTGCCAGCCCGGGGGGAAACACTGAAGCTTTCTTT
CASPGGNTEAFF
>TRBD2|TRBJ2-1|TRBV14|-
TGTGCCAGCAGCCAAGATCGAGCCGGGACTAGCGGGAAATACAATGAGCAGTTCTTC
CASSQDRAGTSGKYNEQFF
>-|TRBJ1-1|TRBV20-1|many
TGCAGTGCTCGAGCCCTAGGACAGACTTTCGAAGCTTTCTTT
CSARALGQTFEAFF
>-|TRBJ2-2|TRBV7-6|-
TGTGCCAGCAGCCCGCCCGGAGCGGCCACCGGGGAGCTGTTTTTT
CASSPPGAATGELFF
>-|TRBJ2-3|TRBV5-1|-
TGCGCCAGCGTAGGGGGGACAGATACGCAGTATTTT
CASVGGTDTQYF